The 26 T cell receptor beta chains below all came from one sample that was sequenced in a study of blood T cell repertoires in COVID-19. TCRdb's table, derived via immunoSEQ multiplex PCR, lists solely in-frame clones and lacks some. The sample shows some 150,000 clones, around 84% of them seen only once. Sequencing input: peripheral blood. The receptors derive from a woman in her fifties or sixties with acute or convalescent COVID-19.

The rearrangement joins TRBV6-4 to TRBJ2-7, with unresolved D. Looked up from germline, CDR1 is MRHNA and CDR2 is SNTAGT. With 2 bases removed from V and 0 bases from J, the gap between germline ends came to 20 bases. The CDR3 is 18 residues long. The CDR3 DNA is TGTGCCAGCAGTGACCTGCAGTTGGCTGAGTGGAGCTCCTACGAGCAGTACTTC. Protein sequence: CASSDLQLAEWSSYEQYF.

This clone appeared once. DNA for the CDR3: TGTGCCACCCTTCGGGCGACAGGGGGCACCGGGGAGCTGTTTTTT. Its translation is CATLRATGGTGELFF. The chain has TRBV6-5 and TRBJ2-2; TRBD1 agrees at 9 bases. This CDR3 is built from 15 residues. Trimming took 10 bases from V and 4 from J; bases not matched to a gene: 10. The germline CDR1 and CDR2 sequences are MNHEY and SVGAGI.

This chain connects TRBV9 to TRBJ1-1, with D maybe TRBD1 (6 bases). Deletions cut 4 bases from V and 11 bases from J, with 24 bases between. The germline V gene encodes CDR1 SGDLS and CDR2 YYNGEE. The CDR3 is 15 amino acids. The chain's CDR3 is CASSPTAGGGRGAFF. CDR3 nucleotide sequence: TGTGCCAGCAGCCCGACCGCCGGGGGGGGCCGGGGGGCTTTCTTT.

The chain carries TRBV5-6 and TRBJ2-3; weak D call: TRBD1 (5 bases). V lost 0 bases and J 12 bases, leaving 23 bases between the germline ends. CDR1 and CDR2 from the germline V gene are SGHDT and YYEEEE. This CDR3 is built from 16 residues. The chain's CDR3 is CASSLGRGSLGISQYF. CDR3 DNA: TGTGCCAGCAGCTTGGGTAGGGGTTCTTTAGGGATTTCCCAGTATTTT.

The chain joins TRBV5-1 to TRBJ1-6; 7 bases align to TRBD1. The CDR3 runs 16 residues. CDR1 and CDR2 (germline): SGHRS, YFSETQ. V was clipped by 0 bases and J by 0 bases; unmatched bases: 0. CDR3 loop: CASSLEGASYNSPLHF. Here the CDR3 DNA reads TGCGCCAGCAGCTTGGAGGGGGCCTCCTATAATTCACCCCTCCACTTT.

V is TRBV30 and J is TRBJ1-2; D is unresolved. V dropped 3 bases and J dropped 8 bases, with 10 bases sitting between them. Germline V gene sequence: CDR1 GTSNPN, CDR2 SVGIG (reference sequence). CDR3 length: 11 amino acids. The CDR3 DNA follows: TGTGCCTGGAGCGTCCGGTACGGCTACACCTTC. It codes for CAWSVRYGYTF.

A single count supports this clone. This CDR3 is CASSHDLVKGNTIYF. The CDR3 region has the DNA TGTGCCAGCAGCCACGACTTGGTTAAGGGAAACACCATATATTTT. The rearrangement uses TRBV7-9 and TRBJ1-3; D unresolved. Trimming shortened V by 5 bases and J by 4 bases, and 15 bases separated the two germline ends. Germline lookup yields CDR1 SEHNR and CDR2 FQNEAQ (reference sequence). The CDR3 totals 15 residues.

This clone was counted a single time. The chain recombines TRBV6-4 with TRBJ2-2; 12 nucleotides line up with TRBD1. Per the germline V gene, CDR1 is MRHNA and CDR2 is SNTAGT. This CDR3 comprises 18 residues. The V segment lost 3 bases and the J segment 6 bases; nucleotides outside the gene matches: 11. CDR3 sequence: CASSDSTGTGGFAGELFF. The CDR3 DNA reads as TGTGCCAGCAGTGATTCCACAGGGACAGGGGGCTTCGCCGGGGAGCTGTTTTTT.

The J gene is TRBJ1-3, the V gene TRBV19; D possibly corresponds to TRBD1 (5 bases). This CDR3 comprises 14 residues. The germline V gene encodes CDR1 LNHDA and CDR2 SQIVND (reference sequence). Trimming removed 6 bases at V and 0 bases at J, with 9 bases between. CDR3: CASRRQSSGNTIYF. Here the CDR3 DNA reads TGTGCCAGTAGAAGACAGAGCTCTGGAAACACCATATATTTT.

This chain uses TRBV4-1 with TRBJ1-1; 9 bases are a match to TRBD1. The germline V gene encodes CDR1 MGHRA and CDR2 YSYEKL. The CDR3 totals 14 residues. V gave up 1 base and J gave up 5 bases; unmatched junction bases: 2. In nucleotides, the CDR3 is TGCGCCAGCAGCCAAGTACAGGGGGCGACTGAAGCTTTCTTT. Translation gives CASSQVQGATEAFF.

The CDR3 DNA reads as TGTGCCAGCAGCCCCGGACAGTTTAACGAGCAGTACTTC. Protein: CASSPGQFNEQYF. The chain recombines TRBV5-5 with TRBJ2-7; the D gene is possibly TRBD1 (6 bases). The V end lost 4 bases, the J end lost 5 bases, and 13 bases lay between the germline ends. Germline V CDR1 and CDR2: SGHKS, YYEKEE (reference sequence). The CDR3 sequence is 13 residues long.

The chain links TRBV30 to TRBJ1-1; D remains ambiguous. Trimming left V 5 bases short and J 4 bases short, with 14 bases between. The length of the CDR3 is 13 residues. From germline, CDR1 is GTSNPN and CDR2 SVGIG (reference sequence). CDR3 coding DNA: TGTGCCTGGGCCTCGGGAGGAGTCACTGAAGCTTTCTTT. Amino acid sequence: CAWASGGVTEAFF.

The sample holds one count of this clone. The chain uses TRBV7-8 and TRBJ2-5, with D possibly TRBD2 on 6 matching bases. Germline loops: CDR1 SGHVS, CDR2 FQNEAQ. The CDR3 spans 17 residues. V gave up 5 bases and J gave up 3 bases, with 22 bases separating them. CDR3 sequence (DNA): TGTGCCAGCAGCCCCTTAATAGCGGCCTCCGAAGAAGAGACCCAGTACTTC. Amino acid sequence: CASSPLIAASEEETQYF.

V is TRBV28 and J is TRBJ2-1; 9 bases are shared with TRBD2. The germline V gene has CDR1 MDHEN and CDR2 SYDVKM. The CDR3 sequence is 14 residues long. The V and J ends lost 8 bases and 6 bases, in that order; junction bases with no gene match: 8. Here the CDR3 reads CASFERGVSNEQFF. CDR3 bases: TGTGCCAGCTTTGAGCGGGGGGTTAGCAATGAGCAGTTCTTC. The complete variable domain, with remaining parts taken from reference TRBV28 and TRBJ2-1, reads DVKVTQSSRYLVKRTGEKVFLECVQDMDHENMFWYRQDPGLGLRLIYFSYDVKMKEKGDIPEGYSVSREKKERFSLILESASTNQTSMYLCASFERGVSNEQFFGPGTRLTVL.

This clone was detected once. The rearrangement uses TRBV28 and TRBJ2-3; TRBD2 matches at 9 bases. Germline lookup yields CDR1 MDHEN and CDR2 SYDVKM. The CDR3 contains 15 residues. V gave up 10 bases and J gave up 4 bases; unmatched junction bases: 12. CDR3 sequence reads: CATQPGGGASDTQYF. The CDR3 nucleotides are TGTGCCACCCAACCAGGCGGGGGGGCGTCAGATACGCAGTATTTT.

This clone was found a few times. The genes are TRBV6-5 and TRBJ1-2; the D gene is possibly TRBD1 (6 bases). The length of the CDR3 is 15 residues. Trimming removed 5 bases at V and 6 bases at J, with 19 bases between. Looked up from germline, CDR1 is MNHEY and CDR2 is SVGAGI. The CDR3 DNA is TGTGCCAGCAGTCAGGGGACAAGGGGAAAGCATGGCTACACCTTC. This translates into CASSQGTRGKHGYTF.

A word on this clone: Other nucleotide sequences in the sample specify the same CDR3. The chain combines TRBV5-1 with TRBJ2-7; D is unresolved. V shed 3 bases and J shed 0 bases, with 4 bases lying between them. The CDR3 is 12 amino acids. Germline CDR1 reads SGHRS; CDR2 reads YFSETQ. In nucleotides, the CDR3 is TGCGCCAGCAGCTCCAGCTCCTACGAGCAGTACTTC. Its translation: CASSSSSYEQYF.

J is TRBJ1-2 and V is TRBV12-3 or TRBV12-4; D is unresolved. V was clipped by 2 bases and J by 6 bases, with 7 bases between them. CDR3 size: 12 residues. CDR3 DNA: TGTGCCAGCAGTTTACACACCGATGGCTACACCTTC. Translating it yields CASSLHTDGYTF.

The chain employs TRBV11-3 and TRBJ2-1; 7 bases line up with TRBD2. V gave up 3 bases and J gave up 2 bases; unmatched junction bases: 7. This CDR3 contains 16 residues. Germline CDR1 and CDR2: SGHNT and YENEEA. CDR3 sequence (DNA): TGTGCCAGCAGCTTTCGTTTAGCGGGTGCCTACAATGAGCAGTTCTTC. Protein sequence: CASSFRLAGAYNEQFF.

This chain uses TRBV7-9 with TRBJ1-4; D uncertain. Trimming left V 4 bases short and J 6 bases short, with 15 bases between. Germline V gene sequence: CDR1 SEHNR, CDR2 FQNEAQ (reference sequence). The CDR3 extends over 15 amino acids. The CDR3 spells CASSSQWGVDEKLFF. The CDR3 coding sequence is TGTGCCAGCAGCTCGCAGTGGGGAGTAGATGAAAAACTGTTTTTT.

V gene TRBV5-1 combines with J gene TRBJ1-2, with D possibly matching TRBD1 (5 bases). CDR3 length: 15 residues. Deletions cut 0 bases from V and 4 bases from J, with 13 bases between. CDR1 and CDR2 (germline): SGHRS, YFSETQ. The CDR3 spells CASSLGQGRGYGYTF. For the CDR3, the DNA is TGCGCCAGCAGCTTGGGGCAGGGTCGAGGCTATGGCTACACCTTC.

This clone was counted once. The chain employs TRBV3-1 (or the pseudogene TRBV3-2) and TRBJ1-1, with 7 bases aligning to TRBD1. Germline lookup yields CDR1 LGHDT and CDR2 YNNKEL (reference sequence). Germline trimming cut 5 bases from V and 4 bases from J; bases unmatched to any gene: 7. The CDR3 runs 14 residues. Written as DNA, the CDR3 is TGTGCCAGCAGCAAGATGCGACAGGGCACTGAAGCTTTCTTT. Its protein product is CASSKMRQGTEAFF.

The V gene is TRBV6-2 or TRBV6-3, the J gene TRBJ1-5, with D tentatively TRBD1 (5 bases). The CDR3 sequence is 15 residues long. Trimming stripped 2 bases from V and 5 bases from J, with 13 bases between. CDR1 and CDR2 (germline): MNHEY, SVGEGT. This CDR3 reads CASSYNDRFHQPQHF. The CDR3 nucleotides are TGTGCCAGCAGTTACAACGACAGATTCCATCAGCCCCAGCATTTT.

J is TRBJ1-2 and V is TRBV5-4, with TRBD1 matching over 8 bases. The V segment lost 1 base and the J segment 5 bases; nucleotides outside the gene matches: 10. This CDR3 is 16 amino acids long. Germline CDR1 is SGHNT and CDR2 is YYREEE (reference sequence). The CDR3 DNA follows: TGTGCCAGCAGCTTGAGGGACAGGTGGGGCGGGTATGGCTACACCTTC. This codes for CASSLRDRWGGYGYTF. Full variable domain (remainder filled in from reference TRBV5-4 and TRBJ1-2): ETGVTQSPTHLIKTRGQQVTLRCSSQSGHNTVSWYQQALGQGPQFIFQYYREEENGRGNFPPRFSGLQFPNYSSELNVNALELDDSALYLCASSLRDRWGGYGYTFGSGTRLTVV.

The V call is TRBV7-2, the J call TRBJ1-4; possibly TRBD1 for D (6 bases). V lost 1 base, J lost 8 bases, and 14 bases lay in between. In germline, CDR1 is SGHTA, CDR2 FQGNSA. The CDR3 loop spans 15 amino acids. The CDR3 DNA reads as TGTGCCAGCAGCTTAGAGGGAATAGGGGGAGAAAAACTGTTTTTT. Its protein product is CASSLEGIGGEKLFF.

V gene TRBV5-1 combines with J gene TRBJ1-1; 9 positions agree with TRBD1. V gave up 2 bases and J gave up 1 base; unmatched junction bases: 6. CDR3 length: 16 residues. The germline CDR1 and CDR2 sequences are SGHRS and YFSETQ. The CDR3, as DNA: TGCGCCAGCAGCTTCCAAAGGACAGGGGCGAACACTGAAGCTTTCTTT. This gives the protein CASSFQRTGANTEAFF.